Listed here are 22 T cell receptor beta chains from one sample, sequenced in a study of T-cell memory formation after mild COVID-19. TCRdb used MiXCR to reprocess the 5' RACE reads, holding one entry per CDR3 protein. This sample has 250,000 or so distinct CDR3 sequences; about a sixth occur once, and the top ten carry more than 20%. The sequenced material came from PBMCs or a T cell subset sorted from them (not recorded which). The receptors here all came from a man aged 18 to 30 who had mild COVID-19 (a few samples of this study predate the infection). Cell type and time point are not known.

This clonotype has a handful of counts. V is TRBV19 and J is TRBJ2-2; D gene unclear. Germline values: CDR1 LNHDA, CDR2 SQIVND (reference sequence). V was clipped by 7 bases and J by 6 bases, with 12 bases between them. The CDR3 extends over 13 amino acids. The CDR3 bases are TGTGCCAGTAAGCCCAGCAGACCCGGGGAGCTGTTTTTT. Translated: CASKPSRPGELFF. Filled out from reference TRBV19 and TRBJ2-2, the complete variable domain reads DGGITQSPKYLFRKEGQNVTLSCEQNLNHDAMYWYRQDPGQGLRLIYYSQIVNDFQKGDIAEGYSVSREKKESFPLTVTSAQKNPTAFYLCASKPSRPGELFFGEGSRLTVL.

The table lists this clonotype with a few counts. The V and J genes are TRBV4-1 and TRBJ2-3; D unresolved. This CDR3 has 14 residues. Germline V lookup: CDR1 MGHRA, CDR2 YSYEKL. V lost 6 bases and J 0 bases, leaving 10 bases between the germline ends. The CDR3 DNA reads as TGCGCCAGCAGTCCATTGGCTAGCACAGATACGCAGTATTTT. Protein product: CASSPLASTDTQYF.

This clonotype was found many times. The chain links TRBV7-9 to TRBJ2-1; D may be TRBD1 or TRBD2 (7 bases each). V gave up 2 bases and J gave up 6 bases, with 14 bases separating them. CDR1 SEHNR and CDR2 FQNEAQ come from the germline V gene (reference sequence). This CDR3 has 15 amino acids. CDR3 loop: CASSLWQGEGNEQFF. CDR3 bases: TGTGCCAGCAGCTTATGGCAGGGGGAGGGCAATGAGCAGTTCTTC.

The chain carries TRBV3-1 and TRBJ1-5; TRBD1 might be the D (5 bases). In germline, CDR1 is LGHDT, CDR2 YNNKEL (reference sequence). This CDR3 is built from 16 residues. Trimming cost V 0 bases and J 2 bases, with 11 bases left between them. The DNA for the CDR3 is TGTGCCAGCAGCCAAGATTTAGAGACAGGCAATCAGCCCCAGCATTTT. The encoded protein is CASSQDLETGNQPQHF.

The CDR3 spells CASSLTESSTDTQYF. In nucleotides, the CDR3 is TGTGCCAGCAGCTTGACAGAATCTAGCACAGATACGCAGTATTTT. This chain joins TRBV12-3 or TRBV12-4 and TRBJ2-3; D may be TRBD1 (5 bases). This CDR3 has 15 amino acids. Between the trimmed V and J ends, which lost 6 bases and 0 bases, there was a span of 13 bases.

V is TRBV20-1 and J is TRBJ2-5; D remains ambiguous. The CDR3 loop spans 14 amino acids. CDR1 DFQATT and CDR2 SNEGSKA come from the germline V gene (reference sequence). Trimming left V 3 bases short and J 4 bases short, with 15 bases between. The CDR3 sequence: CSASLSRSRETQYF. The CDR3 DNA reads as TGCAGTGCTAGTTTGAGTAGGAGCCGAGAGACCCAGTACTTC.

This clonotype has just a few counts. This chain connects TRBV6-5 to TRBJ2-7, with 9 positions matching TRBD1. The CDR3 consists of 15 residues. V lost 2 bases, J lost 2 bases, and 4 bases stayed unmatched. Germline-derived CDR1 and CDR2 are MNHEY and SVGAGI. CDR3 loop: CASSYTGQGTYEQYF. CDR3 nucleotide sequence: TGTGCCAGCAGTTACACGGGACAGGGTACCTACGAGCAGTACTTC.

This clonotype appeared a few times. V and J are TRBV7-6 and TRBJ2-5; TRBD2 aligns across 9 bases. The germline V gene has CDR1 SGHVS and CDR2 FNYEAQ. V gave up 4 bases and J gave up 5 bases; unmatched junction bases: 11. The CDR3 totals 16 residues. This CDR3 reads CASSWGTSRGGETQYF. The CDR3 region has the DNA TGTGCCAGCAGCTGGGGGACTAGCCGTGGCGGGGAGACCCAGTACTTC.

The V and J genes are TRBV9 and TRBJ2-4, with a possible D match to TRBD1 (5 bases). Germline values: CDR1 SGDLS, CDR2 YYNGEE. Deletions cut 3 bases from V and 0 bases from J, with 13 bases between. This CDR3 is 16 amino acids long. The CDR3 reads CASSEGHALAKNIQYF. In DNA, the CDR3 is TGTGCCAGCAGCGAAGGACACGCCTTAGCCAAAAACATTCAGTACTTC.

This clonotype has a handful of counts. This sequence joins TRBV7-6 and TRBJ2-6; D is possibly TRBD1 (6 bases). The V gene lost 5 bases and the J gene lost 1 base, with 15 bases spanning the gap. CDR3 length: 17 amino acids. Germline loops: CDR1 SGHVS, CDR2 FNYEAQ. For the CDR3, the DNA is TGTGCCAGCAGCCCCTTCCAGGGGATATCTGGGGCCAACGTCCTGACTTTC. Its translation: CASSPFQGISGANVLTF.

The V gene is TRBV6-2 or TRBV6-3, the J gene TRBJ2-7; D remains unclear. Germline CDR1 is MNHEY and CDR2 is SVGEGT. CDR3 length: 13 residues. Trimming removed 5 bases from V and 3 bases from J, with 11 bases in between. This CDR3 reads CASSISEYYEQYV. CDR3 nucleotides: TGTGCCAGCAGTATATCGGAATACTACGAGCAGTACGTC.

This clonotype has more than one count but fewer than ten. The rearrangement uses TRBV18 and TRBJ2-7, with TRBD2 matching 7 bases. J gave up 0 bases and V 2 bases, and 1 base lay outside the gene matches. There are 14 residues in the CDR3. From germline, CDR1 is KGHSH and CDR2 LQKENI. The CDR3 reads CASSPWEGSYEQYV. The CDR3 bases are TGTGCCAGCTCACCATGGGAGGGCTCCTACGAGCAGTACGTC.

This clonotype was counted a few times. This chain connects TRBV6-5 to TRBJ2-3; 10 nucleotides align to TRBD2. This CDR3 region has 16 residues. The germline gives CDR1 MNHEY, CDR2 SVGAGI. V trimming: 0 bases; J trimming: 7 bases; junction bases outside the gene matches: 7. CDR3 sequence: CASSYSGSSGGHTQYF. CDR3 nucleotide sequence: TGTGCCAGCAGTTACTCGGGTTCTAGCGGGGGTCATACGCAGTATTTT.

The rearrangement uses TRBV7-3 and TRBJ2-1; TRBD2 matches 11 bases. Looked up from germline, CDR1 is SGHTA and CDR2 is FQGTGA. V gave up 2 bases and J gave up 9 bases; unmatched junction bases: 6. CDR3 length equals 15 residues. In DNA, the CDR3 is TGTGCCAGCAGCTTAGGGACTAGCGGAGGTGGTGAGCAGTTCTTC. This codes for CASSLGTSGGGEQFF.

The rearrangement links TRBV12-3 or TRBV12-4 to TRBJ2-2, with D maybe TRBD1 (6 bases). This CDR3 is 14 amino acids long. V was pared by 5 bases and J by 5 bases, with 12 bases between. The CDR3 loop reads CASSRGHPTGELFF. CDR3 nucleotides: TGTGCCAGCAGTCGGGGACATCCGACCGGGGAGCTGTTTTTT.

In this sample, this clonotype turned up a few times. CDR3 nucleotides: TGTGCCAGCAGCCAGGCAGGGGGCACCAATCAGCCCCAGCATTTT. Its protein product is CASSQAGGTNQPQHF. This chain uses TRBV3-1 with TRBJ1-5; 8 nucleotides line up with TRBD1. There are 15 residues in the CDR3. V shed 3 bases, J shed 3 bases, and the junction held 4 bases outside the gene matches. From germline, CDR1 is LGHDT and CDR2 YNNKEL (reference sequence).

A few counts support this clonotype. The rearrangement links TRBV20-1 to TRBJ2-7; TRBD1 aligns across 10 bases. J lost 3 bases, V lost 1 base, and 9 bases had no gene match. CDR3 length equals 16 residues. The germline V gene has CDR1 DFQATT and CDR2 SNEGSKA (reference sequence). DNA for the CDR3: TGCAGTGCTAGAGGTACGGGACAGGGGTCCCTCTACGAGCAGTACGTC. It codes for CSARGTGQGSLYEQYV.

The chain employs TRBV14 and TRBJ1-2; no clear D gene. The CDR3 extends over 13 amino acids. V was trimmed by 2 bases and J by 8 bases, leaving 12 bases between them. CDR1 SGHDN and CDR2 FVKESK come from the germline V gene. CDR3 bases: TGTGCCAGCAGCCAACGACTGTTGGAGGGCTACACCTTC. Translated, it gives CASSQRLLEGYTF.

This clonotype was counted between two and nine times. In DNA, the CDR3 is TGTGCCAGCAGTTCCGGGACAGGGGGGAACACTGAAGCTTTCTTT. Its translation is CASSSGTGGNTEAFF. This chain links TRBV6-2 or TRBV6-3 with TRBJ1-1; 11 bases fit TRBD1. This CDR3 has 15 residues. J was trimmed by 1 base and V by 4 bases; bases with no gene match: 2. Germline lookup yields CDR1 MNHEY and CDR2 SVGEGT.

This chain uses TRBV12-3 or TRBV12-4 with TRBJ1-1, with 7 bases matching TRBD1. This CDR3 is built from 14 residues. Trimming cost V 5 bases and J 4 bases; bases outside gene matches: 7. The CDR3 coding sequence is TGTGCCAGCAGTCCGGGACAGTCGGGCACTGAAGCTTTCTTT. Its protein product is CASSPGQSGTEAFF.

The chain recombines TRBV15 with TRBJ2-7; tentatively, D is TRBD1 (5 bases). Looked up from germline, CDR1 is LNHNV and CDR2 is YYDKDF (reference sequence). This CDR3 has 13 residues. The V and J ends lost 0 bases and 5 bases respectively, with 8 bases between them. This CDR3 is CATSRDRAHEQYV. The CDR3 nucleotides are TGTGCCACCAGCAGAGACAGGGCCCACGAGCAGTACGTC.

The chain joins TRBV4-2 to TRBJ1-2; 7 positions match TRBD1. This CDR3 is built from 16 residues. With 4 bases clipped from V and 0 bases from J, the junction kept 8 bases outside the gene matches. Germline V CDR1 and CDR2: LGHNA, YNFKEQ. The CDR3 reads CASSPSQGTANYGYTF. The CDR3 DNA reads as TGTGCCAGCAGCCCCTCCCAGGGGACAGCTAACTATGGCTACACCTTC.